This T cell receptor beta chain was profiled in a study of cytomegalovirus exposure and HLA in healthy donors. Study findings and constraints: For TCR beta chains, V- and J-gene trimming was later linked to a missense DCLRE1C variant. Looking again later, the authors saw that most CMV-associated TCR beta chains seemed HLA-restricted.

As to this clone: The antigen is unknown.

This PCR relied on a set of 60 Vbeta primers and 13 Jbeta primers. Repertoires were generated with immunoSEQ multiplex PCR, while TCRdb's copy carries only in-frame clones and drops some. This sample has approximately 170,000 clones, with roughly 79% found just once. The sequence was obtained from a woman in her thirties or forties in good health and CMV-seropositive. Sequenced sample: PBMCs.

CDR3 DNA sequence: TGTGCCAGCCCAGACCGGGATGAAAAACTGTTTTTT. Translating it yields CASPDRDEKLFF. This rearrangement joins TRBV6-4 to TRBJ1-4, with unresolved D. The CDR3 is 12 residues long. Between the trimmed V and J ends, which lost 8 bases and 6 bases, there was a span of 10 bases. Germline CDR1 reads MRHNA; CDR2 reads SNTAGT.